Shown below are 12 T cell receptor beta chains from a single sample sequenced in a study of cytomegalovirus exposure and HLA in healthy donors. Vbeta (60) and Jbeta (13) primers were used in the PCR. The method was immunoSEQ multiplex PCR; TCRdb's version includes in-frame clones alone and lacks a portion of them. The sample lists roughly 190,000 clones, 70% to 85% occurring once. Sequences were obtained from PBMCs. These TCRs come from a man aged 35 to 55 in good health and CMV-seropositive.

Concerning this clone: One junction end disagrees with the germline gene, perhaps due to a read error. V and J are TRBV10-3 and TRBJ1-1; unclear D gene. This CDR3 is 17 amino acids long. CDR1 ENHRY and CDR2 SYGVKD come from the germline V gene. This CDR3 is CASSYLSSGRPGTEAFF. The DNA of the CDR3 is TGTGCCAGCAGTTACTTGAGTTCGGGGAGGCCGGGGACTGAAGCTTTCTTT.

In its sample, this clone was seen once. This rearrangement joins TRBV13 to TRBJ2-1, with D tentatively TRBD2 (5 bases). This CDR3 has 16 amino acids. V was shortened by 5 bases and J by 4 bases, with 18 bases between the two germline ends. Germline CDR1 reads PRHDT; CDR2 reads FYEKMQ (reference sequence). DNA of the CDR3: TGTGCCAGCAGCCCCCGGGGTAGTAGCCTATACAATGAGCAGTTCTTC. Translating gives CASSPRGSSLYNEQFF.

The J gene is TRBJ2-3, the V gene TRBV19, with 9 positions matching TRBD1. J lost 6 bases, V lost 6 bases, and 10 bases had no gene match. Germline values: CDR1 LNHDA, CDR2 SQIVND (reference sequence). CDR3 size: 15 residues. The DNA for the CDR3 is TGTGCCAGTAGACCCCGGACAGGGGCCACCGATACGCAGTATTTT. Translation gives CASRPRTGATDTQYF.

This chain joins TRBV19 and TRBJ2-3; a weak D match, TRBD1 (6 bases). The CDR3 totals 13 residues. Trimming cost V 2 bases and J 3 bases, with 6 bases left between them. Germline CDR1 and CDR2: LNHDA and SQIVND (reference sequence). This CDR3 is CASSIQGTDTQYF. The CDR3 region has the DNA TGTGCCAGTAGTATACAGGGGACAGATACGCAGTATTTT.

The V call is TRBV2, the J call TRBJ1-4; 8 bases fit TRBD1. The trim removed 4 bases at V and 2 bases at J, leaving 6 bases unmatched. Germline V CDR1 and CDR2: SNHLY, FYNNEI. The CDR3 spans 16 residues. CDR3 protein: CASSVTGGGTNEKLFF. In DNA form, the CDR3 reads TGTGCCAGCAGTGTTACAGGGGGGGGGACTAATGAAAAACTGTTTTTT.

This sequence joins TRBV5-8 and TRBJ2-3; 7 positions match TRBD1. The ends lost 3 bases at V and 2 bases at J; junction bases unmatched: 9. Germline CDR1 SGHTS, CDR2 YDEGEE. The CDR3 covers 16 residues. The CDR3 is CASSWRGTAITDTQYF. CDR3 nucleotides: TGTGCCAGCAGCTGGCGAGGGACAGCAATCACAGATACGCAGTATTTT.

The CDR3 here is CAIRELQGENSPLHF. DNA of the CDR3: TGTGCCATCAGAGAACTTCAGGGTGAGAATTCACCCCTCCACTTT. The chain recombines TRBV10-3 with TRBJ1-6; TRBD1 is a possible D gene (5 bases). There are 15 residues in the CDR3. Germline loops: CDR1 ENHRY, CDR2 SYGVKD. The germline V and J ends were trimmed by 6 bases and 7 bases, with 16 bases remaining between them.

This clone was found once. This CDR3 is CASSPGLGNIQYF. CDR3 in DNA: TGTGCCAGCAGTCCGGGACTTGGAAACATTCAGTACTTC. The V and J genes are TRBV6-5 and TRBJ2-4; possible D gene TRBD2, 6 bases. Germline V CDR1 and CDR2: MNHEY, SVGAGI. The V end lost 5 bases, the J end lost 6 bases, and 11 bases lay between the germline ends. This CDR3 spans 13 amino acids.

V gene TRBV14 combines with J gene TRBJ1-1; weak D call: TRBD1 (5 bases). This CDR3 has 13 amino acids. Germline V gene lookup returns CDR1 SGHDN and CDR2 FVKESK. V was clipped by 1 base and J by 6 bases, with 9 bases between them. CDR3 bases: TGTGCCAGCAGCCAAGCGGGGGATCCTGAAGCTTTCTTT. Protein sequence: CASSQAGDPEAFF.

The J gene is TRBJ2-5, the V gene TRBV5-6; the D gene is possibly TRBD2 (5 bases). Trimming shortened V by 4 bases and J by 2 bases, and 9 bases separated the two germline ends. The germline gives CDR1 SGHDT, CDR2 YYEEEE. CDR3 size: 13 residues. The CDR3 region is CASSRGPQETQYF. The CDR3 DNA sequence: TGTGCCAGCAGCCGGGGTCCTCAAGAGACCCAGTACTTC.

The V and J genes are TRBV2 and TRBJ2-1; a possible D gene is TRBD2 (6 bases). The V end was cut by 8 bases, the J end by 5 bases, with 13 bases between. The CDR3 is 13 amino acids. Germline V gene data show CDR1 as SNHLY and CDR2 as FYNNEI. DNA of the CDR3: TGTGCCAGCGCGGGGCTATTAAACAATGAGCAGTTCTTC. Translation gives CASAGLLNNEQFF.

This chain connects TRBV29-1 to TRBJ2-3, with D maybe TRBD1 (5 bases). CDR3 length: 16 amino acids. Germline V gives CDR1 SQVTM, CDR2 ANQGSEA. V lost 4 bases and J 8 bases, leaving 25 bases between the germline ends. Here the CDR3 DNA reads TGCAGCGTTGTGGAAGAGACTCGACAGCCCGGCGGTACGCAGTATTTT. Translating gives CSVVEETRQPGGTQYF.